This entry concerns a single T cell receptor beta chain. Its antigen is still unknown. Generated by immunoSEQ multiplex PCR, the TCRdb table keeps only in-frame clones and is missing some. The sample carries 450,000 to 550,000 clones, 70% to 90% recorded once. This sample is part of a study of Ad26.COV2.S vaccination and SARS-CoV-2 variants. Overall study results and limits: Post-vaccination breadth of spike-specific CD8+ and CD4+ T cell responses was reportedly substantial. Placebo recipients and vaccine recipients were similar in non-spike TCR breadth.

Treatment of the sample: roughly 20 received Ad26.COV2.S at low or high dose, single or two shots; 5 received placebo; per-sample allocation not given. The samples date from day 63 after the first vaccine or placebo injection. Whoever gave the sample was an adult aged 18-55 years in Boston. An Ad26 vector carrying the Wuhan-strain SARS-CoV-2 spike served as the vaccine. Here the sequenced sample was peripheral blood, taken in a trial of Ad26.COV2.S vaccine versus placebo. This clonotype was obtained from a person aged 18 to 65 who received the Ad26.COV2.S COVID-19 vaccine or a placebo.

The CDR3 is CASSQRTETNYGYTF. The CDR3 DNA follows: TGTGCCAGCAGCCAGAGGACAGAAACTAACTATGGCTACACCTTC. The chain employs TRBV3-1 (or the pseudogene TRBV3-2) and TRBJ1-2; perhaps TRBD1 as D (6 bases). Trimming shortened V by 3 bases and J by 0 bases, and 11 bases separated the two germline ends. The germline gives CDR1 LGHDT, CDR2 YNNKEL (reference sequence). There are 15 residues in the CDR3.